This T cell receptor beta chain was identified during a study of T cells after posttransplantation cyclophosphamide. Findings and caveats of the study: Recipient CMV seropositivity and CMV reactivation strongly tracked TRB clonality.

The germline CDR1 and CDR2 sequences are MNHNY and SVGAGI (reference sequence). The CDR3 sequence is 13 residues long. The V end lost 4 bases, the J end lost 7 bases, and 12 bases lay between the germline ends. In its sample, this clone was seen a few times. Antigen: not known. Cells defined as naive were viable CD3+CD4+ or CD3+CD8+ and CCR7+CD45RA+CD45RO-CD95-CD27+CD28+. Repertoires were generated with immunoSEQ multiplex PCR, while TCRdb's copy carries only in-frame clones and drops some. The table has tens of thousands of clones, roughly nine tenths seen once. The chain uses TRBV6-6 and TRBJ2-3; maybe TRBD2 (5 bases). The TCR originated in a man aged 25 to 40 in good health and a related stem cell transplant donor. Sequencing was carried out using naive CD4+ T cells sorted from blood. CDR3 in amino acids: CASSSEVGNTQYF. The CDR3 DNA is TGTGCCAGCAGTTCGGAGGTCGGAAATACGCAGTATTTT.